This T cell receptor (beta chain) came from a study of metastatic and nonmetastatic thyroid tumors. Study in general: From malignant and benign thyroid patients, repertoires in blood and in tumor or nodule tissue were compared. Notes on the study in general: Malignant thyroid tumors reportedly exceeded benign nodules significantly in TCR beta diversity, with the difference appearing in blood and tumor.

With MiXCR, TCRdb called clones anew from the PCR reads. The sample includes 3,700 or so clones, under 45% seen only once; the top ten take 30% to 35%. All patients were treatment-naive before thyroid surgery. Details on this clone: The antigen is undetermined.

This receptor was taken from a male donor with papillary thyroid cancer or a benign thyroid nodule (not recorded which). Some clones in this sample may be carry-over from other donors' samples. Source material: adjacent normal tissue.

The CDR3, as DNA: TGCGCCAGCAGCTGGGACATCTACAATGAGCAGTTCTTC. This codes for CASSWDIYNEQFF. The chain joins TRBV5-1 to TRBJ2-1; D might be TRBD1 (6 bases). The CDR3 covers 13 residues. Germline loops: CDR1 SGHRS, CDR2 YFSETQ. The V and J ends lost 3 bases and 3 bases respectively, with 7 bases between them.